This TCR beta chain originates from a study of shared clonotypes between healthy human individuals. Study overall: CD4 naive and memory got three plates each, CD8 naive two, CD8 memory one. General observations from the study: Sequencing depth was predicted to influence how clonotypes are shared among donors.

Remarks on this clone: What it recognizes is unknown. At the DNA level, this CDR3 is encoded by other sequences in the same sample as well.

Donors comprised healthy HIV-negative adults lacking recent acute infections or vaccinations. The assay used deep level. Clones were sequenced by immunoSEQ multiplex PCR, and TCRdb holds only the in-frame ones, with some missing. The table lists about 2 million clones, 85% to 95% of them singletons. CDR3 length: 12 amino acids. Germline V gives CDR1 SQVTM, CDR2 ANQGSEA. Trimming cost V 4 bases and J 6 bases, with 9 bases left between them. The sample consisted of naive CD4+ T cells sorted from blood. Noted subset: CD45RA+ positively selected. The sequence was collected from a man aged 18-30 years in good health. The rearrangement uses TRBV29-1 and TRBJ2-2; no clear D gene. CDR3 residues: CSVGSRPGELFF. The CDR3 DNA sequence: TGCAGCGTTGGATCCAGGCCCGGGGAGCTGTTTTTT.